The 11 T cell receptor beta chains presented below share a single source sample, sequenced in a study of OX40 agonist ivuxolimab in advanced cancers. Some clones are missing from TCRdb's copy, which holds only in-frame ones; the method was immunoSEQ multiplex PCR. The top ten clones hold 9.5% to 11% of a sample with roughly 77,000 clones, 92% of them seen once. The sample in question was CD4+ or CD8+ T cells sorted from blood, obtained in a trial of the OX40 agonist ivuxolimab. All receptors derive from an adult with an advanced solid tumor such as melanoma, head and neck, liver or kidney cancer.

In DNA, the CDR3 is TGTGCCAGCAGTCCCTCCGGGGCGACCTACGAGCAGTACTTC. This translates into CASSPSGATYEQYF. The rearrangement uses TRBV11-2 and TRBJ2-7; D may match TRBD1 or TRBD2 (5 bases each). This CDR3 comprises 14 residues. Trimming left V 6 bases short and J 2 bases short, with 14 bases between. Germline V gene lookup returns CDR1 SGHAT and CDR2 FQNNGV.

CDR3 amino acids: CASSLLGTGGASPLHF. CDR3 in DNA: TGTGCCAGCAGTTTATTGGGGACAGGGGGCGCCTCACCCCTCCACTTT. J is TRBJ1-6 and V is TRBV27; TRBD1 agrees at 12 bases. Germline values: CDR1 MNHEY, CDR2 SMNVEV (reference sequence). The CDR3 totals 16 residues. V gave up 1 base and J gave up 10 bases; unmatched junction bases: 5.

The chain is built from TRBV13 and TRBJ2-7, with D maybe TRBD2 (6 bases). The CDR3 runs to 15 residues. Deletions cut 5 bases from V and 0 bases from J, with 14 bases between. Per the germline V gene, CDR1 is PRHDT and CDR2 is FYEKMQ (reference sequence). The CDR3 here is CASSHPGVGSYEQYF. In DNA, the CDR3 is TGTGCCAGCAGCCATCCGGGAGTGGGCTCCTACGAGCAGTACTTC.

The chain carries TRBV6-6 and TRBJ2-1, with D unresolved. The CDR3 runs to 11 residues. Germline CDR1 is MNHNY and CDR2 is SVGAGI (reference sequence). CDR3 region: CAVERGNEQFF. DNA of the CDR3: TGTGCTGTCGAGCGAGGCAATGAGCAGTTCTTC.

The V call is TRBV5-5, the J call TRBJ2-5; tentatively, D is TRBD2 (5 bases). The CDR3 consists of 16 residues. Looked up from germline, CDR1 is SGHKS and CDR2 is YYEKEE (reference sequence). V lost 1 base, J lost 5 bases, and 18 bases lay in between. CDR3 sequence: CASSLRSGNPGETQYF. The DNA of the CDR3 is TGTGCCAGCAGCTTGCGTTCGGGGAACCCGGGGGAGACCCAGTACTTC.

The chain couples TRBV6-1 to TRBJ1-1, with D unresolved. The CDR3 runs to 14 residues. In germline, CDR1 is MNHNS, CDR2 SASEGT. Trimming cost V 7 bases and J 1 base, with 13 bases left between them. The CDR3 loop is CASIPGLGNTEAFF. DNA of the CDR3: TGTGCCAGCATTCCCGGTTTGGGGAACACTGAAGCTTTCTTT.

The genes are TRBV7-9 and TRBJ2-1, with 10 bases lining up with TRBD1. J was trimmed by 0 bases and V by 5 bases; bases with no gene match: 13. The CDR3 is made up of 19 amino acids. Germline CDR1 reads SEHNR; CDR2 reads FQNEAQ (reference sequence). The CDR3 DNA follows: TGTGCCAGCAGCAACCCAGGTGGACAGGGGGGAAGCTCCTACAATGAGCAGTTCTTC. Its protein is CASSNPGGQGGSSYNEQFF.

The chain couples TRBV11-2 to TRBJ2-5; 11 bases align to TRBD2. CDR3 length equals 19 residues. The trim removed 5 bases at V and 4 bases at J, leaving 18 bases unmatched. The V gene's germline CDR1 is SGHAT and CDR2 FQNNGV. CDR3 loop: CASSHPSGGTQGPPETQYF. The CDR3 DNA follows: TGTGCCAGCAGCCACCCTAGCGGGGGGACTCAGGGGCCTCCAGAGACCCAGTACTTC.

This clone was detected only a few times. CDR3 nucleotide sequence: TGTGCCAGCAGTTACCGGCCACGAGCGGGCTATGGCTACACCTTC. This sequence encodes CASSYRPRAGYGYTF. The chain joins TRBV6-5 to TRBJ1-2; unclear D gene. The CDR3 is 15 amino acids. CDR1 is MNHEY and CDR2 is SVGAGI in the germline V gene. V lost 2 bases, J lost 4 bases, and 14 bases lay in between.

CDR3 DNA: TGTGCCAGCAGCGTAGTACAGGGATGGCCCACGAACACTGAAGCTTTCTTT. Residues: CASSVVQGWPTNTEAFF. The rearrangement uses TRBV9 and TRBJ1-1, with a possible D match to TRBD1 (6 bases). The CDR3 contains 17 residues. Between the trimmed V and J ends, which lost 0 bases and 1 base, there was a span of 16 bases. Germline values: CDR1 SGDLS, CDR2 YYNGEE.

J is TRBJ2-5 and V is TRBV7-8; D ambiguous. Per germline, CDR1 SGHVS and CDR2 FQNEAQ. The CDR3 contains 14 residues. Trimming removed 1 base from V and 2 bases from J, with 8 bases in between. CDR3 amino acids: CASSLVWVQETQYF. Written as DNA, the CDR3 is TGTGCCAGCAGCTTAGTTTGGGTTCAAGAGACCCAGTACTTC.